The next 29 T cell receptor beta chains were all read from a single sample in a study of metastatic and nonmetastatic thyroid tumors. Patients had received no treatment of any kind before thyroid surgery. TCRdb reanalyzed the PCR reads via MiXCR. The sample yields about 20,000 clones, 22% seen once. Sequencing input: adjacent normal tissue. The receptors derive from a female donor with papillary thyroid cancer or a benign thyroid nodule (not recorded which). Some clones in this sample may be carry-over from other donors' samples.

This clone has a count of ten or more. CDR3 in DNA: TGTGCCATCAGGGGGGACAGGGGCCTTAGCACAGATACGCAGTATTTT. As protein: CAIRGDRGLSTDTQYF. The chain has TRBV10-3 and TRBJ2-3; 10 bases agree with TRBD1. The CDR3 totals 16 residues. V shed 6 bases, J shed 0 bases, and the junction held 6 bases outside the gene matches. In germline, CDR1 is ENHRY, CDR2 SYGVKD.

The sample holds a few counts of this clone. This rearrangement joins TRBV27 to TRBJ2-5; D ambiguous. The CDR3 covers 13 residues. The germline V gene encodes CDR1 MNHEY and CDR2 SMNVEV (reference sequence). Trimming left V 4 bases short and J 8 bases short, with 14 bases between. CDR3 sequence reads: CASSYDGVDTQYF. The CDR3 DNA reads TGTGCCAGCAGTTACGACGGTGTAGATACCCAGTACTTC.

CDR3: CAWSPLERQHYGYTF. In nucleotides, the CDR3 is TGTGCCTGGAGTCCTCTTGAAAGGCAGCACTATGGCTACACCTTC. The chain carries TRBV30 and TRBJ1-2; D uncertain. This CDR3 is 15 amino acids long. Deletions cut 2 bases from V and 3 bases from J, with 16 bases between. Looked up from germline, CDR1 is GTSNPN and CDR2 is SVGIG (reference sequence).

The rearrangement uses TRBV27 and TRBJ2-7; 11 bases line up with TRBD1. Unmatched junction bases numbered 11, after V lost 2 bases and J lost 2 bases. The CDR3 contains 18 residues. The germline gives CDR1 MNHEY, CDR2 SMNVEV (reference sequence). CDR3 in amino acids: CASSLSRGTGGLPYEQYV. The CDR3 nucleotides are TGTGCCAGCAGTTTAAGCCGGGGGACAGGGGGATTACCCTACGAGCAGTACGTC.

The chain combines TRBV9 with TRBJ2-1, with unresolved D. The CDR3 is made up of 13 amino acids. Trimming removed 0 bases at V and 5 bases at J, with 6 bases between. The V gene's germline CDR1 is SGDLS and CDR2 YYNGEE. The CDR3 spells CASSVVPDNEQFF. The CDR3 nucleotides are TGTGCCAGCAGCGTAGTTCCAGACAATGAGCAGTTCTTC.

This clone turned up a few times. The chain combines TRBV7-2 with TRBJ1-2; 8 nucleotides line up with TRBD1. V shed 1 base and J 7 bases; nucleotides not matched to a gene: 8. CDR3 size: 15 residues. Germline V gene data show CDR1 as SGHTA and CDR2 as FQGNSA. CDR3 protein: CASSLVETGVAGYTF. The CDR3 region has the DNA TGTGCCAGCAGCTTAGTCGAGACAGGGGTTGCTGGCTACACCTTC.

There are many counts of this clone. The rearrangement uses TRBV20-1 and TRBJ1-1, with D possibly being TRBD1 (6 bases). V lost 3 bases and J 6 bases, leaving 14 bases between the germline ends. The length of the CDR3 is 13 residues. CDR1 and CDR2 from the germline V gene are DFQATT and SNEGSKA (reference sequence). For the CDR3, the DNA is TGCAGTGCTAGCGGGGGCGCGGGTGCTGAAGCTTTCTTT. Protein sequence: CSASGGAGAEAFF.

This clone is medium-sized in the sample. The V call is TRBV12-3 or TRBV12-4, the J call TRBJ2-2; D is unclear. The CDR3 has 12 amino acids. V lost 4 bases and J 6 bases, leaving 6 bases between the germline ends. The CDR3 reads CASSSMAGELFF. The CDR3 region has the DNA TGTGCCAGCAGTTCAATGGCCGGGGAGCTGTTTTTT.

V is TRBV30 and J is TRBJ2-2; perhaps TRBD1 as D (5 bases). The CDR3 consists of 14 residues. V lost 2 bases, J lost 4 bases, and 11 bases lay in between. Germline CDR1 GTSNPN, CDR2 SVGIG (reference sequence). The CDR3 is CAWSRQGITGELFF. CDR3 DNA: TGTGCCTGGAGTCGGCAGGGAATCACCGGGGAGCTGTTTTTT.

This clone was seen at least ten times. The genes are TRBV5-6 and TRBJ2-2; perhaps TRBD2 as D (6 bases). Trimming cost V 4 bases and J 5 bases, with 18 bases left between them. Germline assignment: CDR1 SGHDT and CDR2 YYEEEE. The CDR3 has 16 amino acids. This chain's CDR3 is CASSPDWAGRTGELFF. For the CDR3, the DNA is TGTGCCAGCAGCCCAGATTGGGCGGGAAGGACCGGGGAGCTGTTTTTT.

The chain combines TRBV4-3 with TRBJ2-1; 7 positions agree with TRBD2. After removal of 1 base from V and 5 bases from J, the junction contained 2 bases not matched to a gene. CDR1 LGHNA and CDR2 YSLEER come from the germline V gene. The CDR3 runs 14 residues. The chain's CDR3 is CASSQGTSHNEQFF. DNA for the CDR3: TGCGCCAGCAGCCAAGGGACTAGTCACAATGAGCAGTTCTTC.

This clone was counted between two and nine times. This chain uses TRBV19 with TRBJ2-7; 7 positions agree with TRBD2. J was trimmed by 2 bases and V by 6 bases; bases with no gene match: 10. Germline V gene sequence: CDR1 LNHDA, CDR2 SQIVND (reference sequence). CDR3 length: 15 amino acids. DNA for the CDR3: TGTGCCAGTAGCTGGGGGGGTAGCCCAACCTACGAGCAGTACTTC. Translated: CASSWGGSPTYEQYF.

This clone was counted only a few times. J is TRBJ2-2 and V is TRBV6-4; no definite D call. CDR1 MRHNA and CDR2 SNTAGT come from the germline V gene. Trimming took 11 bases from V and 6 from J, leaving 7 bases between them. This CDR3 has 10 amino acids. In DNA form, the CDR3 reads TGTGCCGCCGGCGCCGGGGAGCTGTTTTTT. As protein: CAAGAGELFF.

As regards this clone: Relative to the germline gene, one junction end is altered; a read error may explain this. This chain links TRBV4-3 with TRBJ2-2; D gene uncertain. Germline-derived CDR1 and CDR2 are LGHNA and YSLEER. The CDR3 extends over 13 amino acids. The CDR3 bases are TGCGCCAGGAGCCAAGAACAAGGAGGGGAGCTGTTTTTT. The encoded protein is CARSQEQGGELFF.

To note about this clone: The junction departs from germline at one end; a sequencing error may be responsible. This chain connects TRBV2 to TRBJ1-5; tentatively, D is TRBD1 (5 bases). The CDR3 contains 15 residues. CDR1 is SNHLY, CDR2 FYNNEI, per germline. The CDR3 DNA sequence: TGTGCCAGAAGTGATATCAGGACAAAAAATCAGCCCCAGCATTTT. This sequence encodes CARSDIRTKNQPQHF.

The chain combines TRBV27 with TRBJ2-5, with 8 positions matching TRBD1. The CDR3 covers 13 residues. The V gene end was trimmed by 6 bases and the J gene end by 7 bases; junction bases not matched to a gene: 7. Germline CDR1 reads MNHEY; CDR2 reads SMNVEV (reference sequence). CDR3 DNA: TGTGCCAGCAGGGAGGGGACAGGCCGGACCCAGTACTTC. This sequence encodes CASREGTGRTQYF.

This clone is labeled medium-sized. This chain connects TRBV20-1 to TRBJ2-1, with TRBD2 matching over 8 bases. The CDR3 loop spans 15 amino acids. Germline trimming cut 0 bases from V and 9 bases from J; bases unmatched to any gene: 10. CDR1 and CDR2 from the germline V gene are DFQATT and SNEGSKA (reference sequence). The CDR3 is CSARDLTPGGGEQFF. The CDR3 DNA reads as TGCAGTGCTAGAGATCTCACGCCGGGGGGGGGTGAGCAGTTCTTC.

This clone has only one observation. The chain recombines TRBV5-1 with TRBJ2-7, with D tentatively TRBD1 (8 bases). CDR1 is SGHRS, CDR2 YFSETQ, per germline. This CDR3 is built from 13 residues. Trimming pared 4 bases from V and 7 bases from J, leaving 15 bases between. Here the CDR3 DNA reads TGCGCCAGCAGCGGGACTACAGGGGGAGAGCAGTACTTC. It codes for CASSGTTGGEQYF.

CDR3 sequence: CATSGHRDRGQDEQFF. DNA of the CDR3: TGTGCCACCAGTGGACACCGGGACAGGGGGCAAGATGAGCAGTTCTTC. The chain joins TRBV24-1 to TRBJ2-1, with 12 nucleotides matching TRBD1. This CDR3 comprises 16 residues. CDR1 and CDR2 (germline): KGHDR, SFDVKD. The V gene end was trimmed by 5 bases and the J gene end by 8 bases; junction bases not matched to a gene: 9.

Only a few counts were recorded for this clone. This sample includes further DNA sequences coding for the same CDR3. The CDR3 loop reads CASSLVVWGVTNTGELFF. DNA of the CDR3: TGTGCCAGCAGCTTAGTGGTGTGGGGGGTTACGAACACCGGGGAGCTGTTTTTT. The chain combines TRBV11-2 with TRBJ2-2, with a weak D call TRBD2 (6 bases). This CDR3 has 18 amino acids. V lost 1 base and J 0 bases, leaving 15 bases between the germline ends. Germline V lookup: CDR1 SGHAT, CDR2 FQNNGV.

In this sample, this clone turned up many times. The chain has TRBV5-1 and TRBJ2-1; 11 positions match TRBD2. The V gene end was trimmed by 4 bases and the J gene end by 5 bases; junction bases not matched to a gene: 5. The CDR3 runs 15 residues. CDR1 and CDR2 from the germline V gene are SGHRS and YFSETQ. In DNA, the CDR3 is TGCGCCAGCAGCCTACTAGCGGGAGTCGACAATGAGCAGTTCTTC. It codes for CASSLLAGVDNEQFF. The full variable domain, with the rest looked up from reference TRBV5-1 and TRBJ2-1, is KAGVTQTPRYLIKTRGQQVTLSCSPISGHRSVSWYQQTPGQGLQFLFEYFSETQRNKGNFPGRFSGRQFSNSRSEMNVSTLELGDSALYLCASSLLAGVDNEQFFGPGTRLTVL.

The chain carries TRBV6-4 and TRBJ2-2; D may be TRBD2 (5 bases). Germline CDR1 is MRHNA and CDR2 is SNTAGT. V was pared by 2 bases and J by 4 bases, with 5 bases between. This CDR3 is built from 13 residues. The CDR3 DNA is TGTGCCAGCAGTGACGGGAGCACCGGGGAGCTGTTTTTT. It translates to CASSDGSTGELFF.

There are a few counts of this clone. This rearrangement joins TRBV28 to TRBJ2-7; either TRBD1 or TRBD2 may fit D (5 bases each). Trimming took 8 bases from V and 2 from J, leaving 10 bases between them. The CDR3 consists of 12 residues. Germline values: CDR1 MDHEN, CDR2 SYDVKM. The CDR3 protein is CASRDPAYEQYF. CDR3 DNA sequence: TGTGCCAGCCGGGACCCCGCCTACGAGCAGTACTTC.

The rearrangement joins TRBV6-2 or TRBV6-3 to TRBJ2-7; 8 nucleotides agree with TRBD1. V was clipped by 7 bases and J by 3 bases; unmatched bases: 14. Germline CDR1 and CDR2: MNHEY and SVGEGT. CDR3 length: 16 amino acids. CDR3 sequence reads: CASITRTGGVIYEQYF. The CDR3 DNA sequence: TGTGCCAGCATTACCCGAACAGGGGGTGTGATCTACGAGCAGTACTTC.

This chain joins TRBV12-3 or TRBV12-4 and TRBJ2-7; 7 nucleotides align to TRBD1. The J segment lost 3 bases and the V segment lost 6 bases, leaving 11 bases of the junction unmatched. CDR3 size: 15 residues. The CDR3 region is CASRISRAGGYEQYF. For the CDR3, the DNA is TGTGCCAGCAGGATCTCCCGGGCAGGGGGCTACGAGCAGTACTTC.

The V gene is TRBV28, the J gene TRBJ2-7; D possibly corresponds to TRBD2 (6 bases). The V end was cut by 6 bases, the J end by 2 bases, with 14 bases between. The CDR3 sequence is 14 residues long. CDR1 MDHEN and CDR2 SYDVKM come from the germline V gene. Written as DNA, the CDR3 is TGTGCCAGCAGACCGCTTTCGGGGGCCTACGAGCAGTACTTC. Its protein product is CASRPLSGAYEQYF.

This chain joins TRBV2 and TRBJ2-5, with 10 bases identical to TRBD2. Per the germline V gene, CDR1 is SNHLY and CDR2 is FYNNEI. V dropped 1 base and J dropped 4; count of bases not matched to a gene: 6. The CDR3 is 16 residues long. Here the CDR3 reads CASSEELAGGIETQYF. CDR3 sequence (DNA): TGTGCCAGCAGTGAAGAATTAGCGGGAGGTATAGAGACCCAGTACTTC.

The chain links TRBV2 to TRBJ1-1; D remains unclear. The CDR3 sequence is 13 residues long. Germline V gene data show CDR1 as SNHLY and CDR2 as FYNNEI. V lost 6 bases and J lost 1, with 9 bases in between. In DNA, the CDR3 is TGTGCCAGCAGAGCAGGTGGGAACACTGAAGCTTTCTTT. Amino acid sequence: CASRAGGNTEAFF.

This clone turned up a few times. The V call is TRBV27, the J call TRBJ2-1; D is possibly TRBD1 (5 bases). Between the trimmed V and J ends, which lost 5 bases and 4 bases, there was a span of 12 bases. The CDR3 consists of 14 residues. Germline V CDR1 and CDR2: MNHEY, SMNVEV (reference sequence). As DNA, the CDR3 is TGTGCCAGCAGTCAAACAGGAACTTACAATGAGCAGTTCTTC. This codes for CASSQTGTYNEQFF.